What follows are 25 T cell receptor beta chains derived from one specimen sequenced in a study of vaccination effects on CD4 cells after COVID-19. TCRdb's copy holds only in-frame clones and misses some; the assay was immunoSEQ multiplex PCR. The repertoire holds under 55,000 clones, with about four fifths as singletons. Under the ViraFEST assay, PBMC were stimulated with viral peptide pools so that antigen-specific CD4+ T cells expanded. Sequencing was performed afterwards. Investigators separated out CD4+ T cells once approximately 9 days of culture had passed. Previously uninfected by SARS-CoV-2, the vaccine recipients also showed negative nucleocapsid antibodies. The antigens for these receptors are not known. Sample: CD4+ T cells from PBMCs cultured with HCoV-OC43 spike peptides, taken before COVID-19 vaccination. The sample's subset: HCoV-OC43 spike overlapping peptide pool stimulation. The receptors were sampled from a human donor who received a COVID-19 vaccine.

The J gene is TRBJ2-2, the V gene TRBV5-1; D gene unclear. Per the germline V gene, CDR1 is SGHRS and CDR2 is YFSETQ. CDR3 size: 14 residues. V was shortened by 0 bases and J by 7 bases, with 10 bases between the two germline ends. The CDR3 loop is CASSLALGLGELFF. The CDR3 DNA sequence: TGCGCCAGCAGCTTGGCCTTGGGTCTCGGGGAGCTGTTTTTT.

This clone was detected once. In DNA form, the CDR3 reads TGTGCCATCAGTTATTCAGAGGACACCGGGGAGCTGTTTTTT. This translates into CAISYSEDTGELFF. This sequence joins TRBV10-3 and TRBJ2-2; no firm D call. V shed 5 bases and J shed 3 bases, with 10 bases lying between them. The length of the CDR3 is 14 residues. Germline lookup yields CDR1 ENHRY and CDR2 SYGVKD.

The sample holds one count of this clone. V usage is TRBV5-5 and J usage is TRBJ2-3; D call uncertain. V lost 4 bases, J lost 4 bases, and 16 bases lay in between. CDR3 length: 15 amino acids. The germline CDR1 and CDR2 sequences are SGHKS and YYEKEE (reference sequence). The CDR3 DNA reads TGTGCCAGCAGCCCTTATGGGGATAGTGCAGATACGCAGTATTTT. Its protein is CASSPYGDSADTQYF.

The gene calls are TRBV6-6 and TRBJ1-2, with a tentative D call TRBD1 (6 bases). Germline assignment: CDR1 MNHNY and CDR2 SVGAGI (reference sequence). The CDR3 is made up of 15 amino acids. Trimming cost V 4 bases and J 10 bases, with 22 bases left between them. CDR3 coding DNA: TGTGCCAGCAGTTCGAACAGGGTTCCCCTCCATGACTACACCTTC. This gives the protein CASSSNRVPLHDYTF.

The genes are TRBV18 and TRBJ1-5, with 8 bases fitting TRBD1. The CDR3 contains 15 residues. After removal of 1 base from V and 5 bases from J, the junction contained 4 bases not matched to a gene. Germline CDR1 is KGHSH and CDR2 is LQKENI. The DNA of the CDR3 is TGTGCCAGCTCACCACGGACAGGGTCAGATCAGCCCCAGCATTTT. This gives the protein CASSPRTGSDQPQHF.

The chain combines TRBV9 with TRBJ2-6; D gene ambiguous. The length of the CDR3 is 16 residues. CDR1 and CDR2 from the germline V gene are SGDLS and YYNGEE. Between the trimmed V and J ends, which lost 6 bases and 0 bases, there was a span of 13 bases. The CDR3 region has the DNA TGTGCCAGCACCGGACCGCTCCGCTCTGGGGCCAACGTCCTGACTTTC. Protein product: CASTGPLRSGANVLTF.

The chain is built from TRBV13 and TRBJ1-1, with TRBD1 matching over 8 bases. Germline CDR1 is PRHDT and CDR2 is FYEKMQ (reference sequence). The CDR3 extends over 14 amino acids. The V and J ends lost 0 bases and 4 bases, in that order; junction bases with no gene match: 1. CDR3 protein: CASSLGDRATEAFF. In DNA, the CDR3 is TGTGCCAGCAGCTTAGGGGACAGGGCCACTGAAGCTTTCTTT.

The chain recombines TRBV4-1 with TRBJ2-4; 11 nucleotides agree with TRBD2. The CDR3 contains 15 residues. The germline V gene encodes CDR1 MGHRA and CDR2 YSYEKL. V shed 1 base and J 9 bases; nucleotides not matched to a gene: 5. DNA of the CDR3: TGCGCCAGCAGCCAAGTTAGCGGGGGGGCCGGCATTCAGTACTTC. Translating it yields CASSQVSGGAGIQYF.

J is TRBJ1-2 and V is TRBV5-1; maybe TRBD1 (5 bases). The CDR3 has 15 residues. The germline CDR1 and CDR2 sequences are SGHRS and YFSETQ. Trimming stripped 4 bases from V and 4 bases from J, with 17 bases between. The CDR3 spells CASSPAGREPYGYTF. CDR3 sequence (DNA): TGCGCCAGCAGCCCGGCAGGCAGGGAACCCTATGGCTACACCTTC.

This chain connects TRBV29-1 to TRBJ2-5, with a weak D call TRBD1 (6 bases). Looked up from germline, CDR1 is SQVTM and CDR2 is ANQGSEA. V was pared by 6 bases and J by 1 base, with 9 bases between. The CDR3 length is 12 residues. CDR3 DNA: TGCAGCGTCGGGACATTCCAAGAGACCCAGTACTTC. Its translation is CSVGTFQETQYF.

This CDR3 reads CASSTGGGSPFWTDTQYF. DNA of the CDR3: TGTGCCAGCAGCACGGGAGGGGGCAGTCCGTTTTGGACAGATACGCAGTATTTT. V is TRBV5-5 and J is TRBJ2-3, with D perhaps matching TRBD2 (8 bases). Looked up from germline, CDR1 is SGHKS and CDR2 is YYEKEE (reference sequence). Trimming took off 4 bases at V and 3 bases at J, with 24 bases between the two ends. There are 18 residues in the CDR3.

This clone appeared once. This chain joins TRBV24-1 and TRBJ1-2; no definite D call. V lost 4 bases and J lost 7, with 15 bases in between. The germline gives CDR1 KGHDR, CDR2 SFDVKD. This CDR3 has 14 residues. The CDR3 protein is CATSESTEASGYTF. Here the CDR3 DNA reads TGTGCCACCAGTGAGTCGACGGAGGCCTCTGGCTACACCTTC.

The CDR3 nucleotides are TGCAGTGCTATTGAGAGCAATCAGCCCCAGCATTTT. Translation gives CSAIESNQPQHF. The chain has TRBV20-1 and TRBJ1-5; D is unresolved. V was pared by 4 bases and J by 1 base, with 5 bases between. CDR3 length: 12 amino acids. CDR1 DFQATT and CDR2 SNEGSKA come from the germline V gene (reference sequence).

The chain recombines TRBV6-5 with TRBJ1-1; D remains ambiguous. V was shortened by 8 bases and J by 1 base, with 11 bases between the two germline ends. The germline CDR1 and CDR2 sequences are MNHEY and SVGAGI. The CDR3 loop spans 13 amino acids. The DNA of the CDR3 is TGTGCCAGCTCGAGGACGGGGAACACTGAAGCTTTCTTT. Amino acids: CASSRTGNTEAFF.

The chain employs TRBV7-9 and TRBJ2-5; 8 bases fit TRBD2. Germline assignment: CDR1 SEHNR and CDR2 FQNEAQ (reference sequence). J gave up 3 bases and V 7 bases, and 10 bases lay outside the gene matches. The CDR3 is 15 residues long. CDR3 nucleotide sequence: TGTGCCAGCACCCCCATGGGTAGCGGGGAAGAGACCCAGTACTTC. It yields the protein CASTPMGSGEETQYF.

This clone has just one count. The chain carries TRBV18 and TRBJ2-1; D is possibly TRBD2 (5 bases). The CDR3 loop spans 14 amino acids. Germline CDR1 KGHSH, CDR2 LQKENI. The V gene lost 1 base and the J gene lost 10 bases, with 14 bases spanning the gap. CDR3 sequence: CASSPRLSGGEQFF. As DNA, the CDR3 is TGTGCCAGCTCACCACGACTTTCCGGAGGCGAGCAGTTCTTC.

The chain joins TRBV18 to TRBJ2-7; D is possibly TRBD1 (6 bases). The CDR3 is made up of 13 amino acids. The V gene lost 4 bases and the J gene lost 6 bases, with 13 bases spanning the gap. CDR1 KGHSH and CDR2 LQKENI come from the germline V gene. CDR3 sequence: CASSQGVGGEQYV. CDR3 bases: TGTGCCAGCTCACAGGGGGTTGGGGGCGAGCAGTACGTC.

The chain employs TRBV19 and TRBJ2-6; TRBD1 might be the D (6 bases). This CDR3 is 15 amino acids long. V dropped 8 bases and J dropped 0 bases, with 11 bases sitting between them. Germline CDR1 is LNHDA and CDR2 is SQIVND (reference sequence). The CDR3 coding sequence is TGTGCCAGTCAGGGACACAGCTCTGGGGCCAACGTCCTGACTTTC. Its translation is CASQGHSSGANVLTF.

This chain links TRBV18 with TRBJ1-2, with TRBD1 identical over 7 bases. J gave up 0 bases and V 4 bases, and 5 bases lay outside the gene matches. The CDR3 has 15 amino acids. From germline, CDR1 is KGHSH and CDR2 LQKENI. The CDR3 DNA sequence: TGTGCCAGCTCACTTGAGACAGGGACTAACTATGGCTACACCTTC. Translation: CASSLETGTNYGYTF.

The chain is built from TRBV3-1 (or the pseudogene TRBV3-2) and TRBJ2-3; a possible D gene is TRBD1 (5 bases). With 2 bases removed from V and 3 bases from J, the gap between germline ends came to 9 bases. Germline values: CDR1 LGHDT, CDR2 YNNKEL (reference sequence). The CDR3 has 14 residues. The CDR3 sequence is CASSQRQGTDTQYF. In DNA, the CDR3 is TGTGCCAGCAGCCAACGGCAGGGAACAGATACGCAGTATTTT.

The rearrangement uses TRBV30 and TRBJ2-7; 9 bases map to TRBD1. Per the germline V gene, CDR1 is GTSNPN and CDR2 is SVGIG (reference sequence). Trimming took 1 base from V and 7 from J; bases not matched to a gene: 8. The CDR3 runs to 14 residues. CDR3 sequence (DNA): TGTGCCTGGAGTGCGGGACAGGGATTCGCGGAGCAGTACGTC. Protein sequence: CAWSAGQGFAEQYV.

This clone was detected only a few times. This chain connects TRBV2 to TRBJ1-3, with a possible D match to TRBD1 (5 bases). This CDR3 region has 14 residues. CDR1 is SNHLY, CDR2 FYNNEI, per germline. The V end lost 4 bases, the J end lost 4 bases, and 11 bases lay between the germline ends. The CDR3 reads CASSGGWLGNTIYF. The CDR3 DNA is TGTGCCAGCAGTGGGGGGTGGCTAGGAAACACCATATATTTT. The full variable domain, its missing parts supplied by reference TRBV2 and TRBJ1-3, is EPEVTQTPSHQVTQMGQEVILRCVPISNHLYFYWYRQILGQKVEFLVSFYNNEISEKSEIFDDQFSVERPDGSNFTLKIRSTKLEDSAMYFCASSGGWLGNTIYFGEGSWLTVV.

The chain recombines TRBV7-9 with TRBJ2-3, with 13 bases identical to TRBD2. The CDR3 covers 17 residues. Germline CDR1 is SEHNR and CDR2 is FQNEAQ (reference sequence). The trim removed 5 bases at V and 3 bases at J, leaving 8 bases unmatched. CDR3 DNA: TGTGCCAGCAGCCTACTATGGACTAGCGGGGGAACAGATACGCAGTATTTT. Its protein is CASSLLWTSGGTDTQYF.

This clone was found a few times. The V call is TRBV2, the J call TRBJ1-3, with no clear D. Per germline, CDR1 SNHLY and CDR2 FYNNEI. The V end lost 2 bases, the J end lost 0 bases, and 23 bases lay between the germline ends. The CDR3 spans 20 residues. CDR3 sequence reads: CASSETSVPATQYSGNTIYF. CDR3 in DNA: TGTGCCAGCAGTGAAACTTCAGTACCCGCGACACAATACTCTGGAAACACCATATATTTT. Full variable domain (outside the CDR3, taken from reference TRBV2 and TRBJ1-3): EPEVTQTPSHQVTQMGQEVILRCVPISNHLYFYWYRQILGQKVEFLVSFYNNEISEKSEIFDDQFSVERPDGSNFTLKIRSTKLEDSAMYFCASSETSVPATQYSGNTIYFGEGSWLTVV.

This clone was observed once. The rearrangement uses TRBV6-5 and TRBJ2-7, with a weak D call TRBD2 (6 bases). The ends were cut back, 7 bases at V and 2 bases at J, with 15 bases in the middle. The CDR3 is made up of 14 amino acids. From germline, CDR1 is MNHEY and CDR2 SVGAGI. The CDR3 nucleotides are TGTGCCAGCAAGCCCAGGGACTCAACCTACGAGCAGTACGTC. It yields the protein CASKPRDSTYEQYV.